The rows below give T cell receptor beta chains drawn from one sample of a study of T cells in Graves' hyperthyroidism and ophthalmopathy. TCRdb redid the calling of the multiplex PCR reads with MiXCR, one entry per CDR3 protein. The sample has a few hundred thousand distinct CDR3 sequences, approximately 14% seen once. The sample comprised blood. These receptor sequences come from a woman aged 55 to 70 with Graves' ophthalmopathy. Both conserved end residues are part of each CDR3. A D gene is named only where the DNA matches it firmly. Some rows have no size entry. The others give once, few or many, or a class for an expanded clone.

V gene,J gene,clone size,D gene,CDR3 protein,CDR3 DNA
TRBV12-5,TRBJ2-5,many,-,CASGATGNLETQYF,TGTGCTAGTGGTGCGACAGGAAACCTGGAGACCCAGTACTTC
TRBV27,TRBJ2-2,-,-,CASSLGGAIYGELFF,TGTGCCAGCAGTTTAGGAGGGGCCATTTACGGGGAGCTGTTTTTT
TRBV4-2,TRBJ2-1,-,-,CASSQANGVGEQFF,TGTGCCAGCAGCCAAGCTAACGGCGTTGGTGAGCAGTTCTTC
TRBV5-1,TRBJ2-3,-,-,CASSLFLSPDTQYF,TGCGCCAGCAGCTTGTTTCTTTCCCCGGATACGCAGTATTTT
TRBV20-1,TRBJ2-7,many,-,CSANSGFRVYEQYF,TGCAGTGCTAATAGTGGCTTTAGAGTCTACGAGCAGTACTTC
TRBV5-6,TRBJ2-3,few,TRBD2,CASRGLGTSGSLDTQYF,TGTGCCAGCAGGGGGCTCGGGACTAGCGGGAGTTTAGATACGCAGTATTTT
TRBV27,TRBJ1-6,many,-,CASSFRYRDSPLHF,TGTGCCAGCAGTTTCCGATACAGGGACTCACCCCTCCACTTT
TRBV12-3/TRBV12-4,TRBJ2-1,-,TRBD1,CASSPTGVNEQFF,TGTGCCAGCAGTCCCACAGGGGTTAATGAGCAGTTCTTC
TRBV14,TRBJ1-1,few,-,CASSQASPRAQAFF,TGTGCCAGCAGCCAAGCGTCACCCCGAGCCCAAGCTTTCTTT
TRBV5-1,TRBJ2-1,many,TRBD2,CASSFRGSGTYNEQFF,TGCGCCAGCAGCTTCCGTGGTAGCGGGACCTACAATGAGCAGTTCTTC
TRBV11-2,TRBJ1-5,many,-,CASSLDGGDQPQHF,TGTGCCAGCAGCTTAGATGGCGGGGATCAGCCCCAGCATTTT
TRBV30,TRBJ1-5,many,-,CAWSGGQGRSAQPQHF,TGTGCCTGGAGTGGAGGGCAGGGTCGTTCCGCTCAGCCCCAGCATTTT
TRBV27,TRBJ1-1,many,-,CASSLRIPNTEAFF,TGTGCCAGCAGTTTACGGATCCCGAACACTGAAGCTTTCTTT
TRBV28,TRBJ2-1,-,TRBD2,CASSFIGLAGGHEQFF,TGTGCCAGCAGTTTTATCGGACTAGCGGGAGGGCATGAGCAGTTCTTC
TRBV7-3,TRBJ2-5,-,-,CASSPGGQRETQYF,TGTGCCAGCAGCCCCGGGGGACAAAGAGAGACCCAGTACTTC
TRBV29-1,TRBJ2-5,-,-,CSVGTAPREAQYF,TGCAGCGTCGGTACGGCGCCCAGAGAGGCCCAGTACTTC
TRBV6-2/TRBV6-3,TRBJ2-3,-,-,CASSLESGHRTDTQYF,TGCGCCAGCAGCTTGGAATCAGGGCACCGCACAGATACGCAGTATTTT
TRBV20-1,TRBJ2-3,many,TRBD2,CSALAGGVTSTDTQYF,TGCAGTGCTTTAGCGGGAGGCGTGACTAGCACAGATACGCAGTATTTT
TRBV29-1,TRBJ2-5,many,TRBD2,CSVPIGLAGVRQETQYF,TGCAGCGTCCCAATCGGGCTAGCGGGAGTTCGGCAAGAGACCCAGTACTTC
TRBV4-1,TRBJ1-1,-,TRBD1,CASSQAGQGHTEAFF,TGCGCCAGCAGCCAAGCTGGACAGGGGCACACTGAAGCTTTCTTT
TRBV28,TRBJ2-3,-,TRBD2,CASSLLEGGRTDTQYF,TGTGCCAGCAGCCTACTAGAGGGAGGGCGAACAGATACGCAGTATTTT
TRBV7-2,TRBJ2-2,many,-,CASSGRRPNTGELFF,TGTGCCAGCAGCGGGAGGCGACCGAACACCGGGGAGCTGTTTTTT
TRBV19,TRBJ2-6,-,-,CASSRSPGTGANVLTF,TGTGCCAGTAGTAGATCCCCCGGGACAGGGGCCAACGTCCTGACTTTC
TRBV5-1,TRBJ1-1,many,-,CASSLAPGRGTEAFF,TGCGCCAGCAGCTTGGCCCCGGGGCGGGGCACTGAAGCTTTCTTT
TRBV5-4,TRBJ2-3,-,-,CASSLDLVYTDTQYF,TGTGCCAGCAGCTTGGATTTGGTCTACACAGATACGCAGTATTTT
TRBV9,TRBJ2-7,few,TRBD2,CASSLAGVGDYEQYF,TGTGCCAGCAGTCTAGCGGGAGTGGGAGACTACGAGCAGTACTTC
TRBV6-1,TRBJ1-2,many,TRBD1,CASTGQGYGYTF,TGTGCCAGCACGGGACAGGGCTATGGCTACACCTTC
TRBV28,TRBJ1-1,many,-,CASLVGLGEAFF,TGTGCCAGCCTTGTCGGATTAGGGGAAGCTTTCTTT
TRBV15,TRBJ2-5,many,TRBD2,CATSRRGTSGKQETQYF,TGTGCCACCAGCAGACGCGGGACTAGCGGGAAGCAAGAGACCCAGTACTTC
TRBV18,TRBJ2-7,many,TRBD2,CASSNLGAGGNYEQYF,TGTGCCAGCTCAAACCTAGGTGCGGGAGGAAACTACGAGCAGTACTTC
TRBV3-1,TRBJ2-7,few,TRBD1,CASSAGTGPNYEQYF,TGTGCCAGCTCAGCCGGGACAGGGCCCAACTACGAGCAGTACTTC
TRBV3-1,TRBJ2-3,many,TRBD2,CASSPGVAGYTDTQYF,TGTGCCAGCAGCCCCGGGGTAGCGGGGTACACAGATACGCAGTATTTT
TRBV12-5,TRBJ2-3,few,-,CAVSRGTDTQYF,TGTGCCGTGAGTCGGGGCACAGATACGCAGTATTTT
TRBV18,TRBJ2-7,many,-,CASSLKTTSYEQYF,TGTGCCAGCTCCCTTAAGACTACCTCCTACGAGCAGTACTTC
TRBV9,TRBJ2-7,-,-,CASSQDSSYEQYF,TGTGCCAGCAGCCAAGATAGTTCCTACGAGCAGTACTTC